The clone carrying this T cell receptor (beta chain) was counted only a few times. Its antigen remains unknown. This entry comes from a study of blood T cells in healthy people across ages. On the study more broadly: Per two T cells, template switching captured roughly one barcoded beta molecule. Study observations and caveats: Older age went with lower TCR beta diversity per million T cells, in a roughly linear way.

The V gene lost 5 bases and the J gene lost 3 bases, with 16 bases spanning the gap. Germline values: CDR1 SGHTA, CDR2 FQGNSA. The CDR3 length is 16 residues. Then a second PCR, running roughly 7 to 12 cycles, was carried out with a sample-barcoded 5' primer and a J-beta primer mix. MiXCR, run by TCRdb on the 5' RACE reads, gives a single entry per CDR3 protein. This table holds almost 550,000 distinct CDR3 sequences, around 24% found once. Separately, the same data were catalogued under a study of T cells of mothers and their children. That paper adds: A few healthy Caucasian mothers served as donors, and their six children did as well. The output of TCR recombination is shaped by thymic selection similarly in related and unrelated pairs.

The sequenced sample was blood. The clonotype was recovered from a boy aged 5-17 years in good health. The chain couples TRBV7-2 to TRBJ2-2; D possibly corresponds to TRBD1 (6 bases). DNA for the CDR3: TGTGCCAGCAGCCCACTGGGGGCCGGGTACACCGGGGAGCTGTTTTTT. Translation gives CASSPLGAGYTGELFF.